This record concerns one T cell receptor beta chain sequence. As yet, its antigen is unknown. This entry belongs to a study of T cell responses to AZD1222 COVID-19 vaccine. Study conclusions and caveats: Among the donors, most were white British and more were female, and clonal diversity was possibly underestimated.

The CDR3 is 13 residues long. The V end lost 1 base, the J end lost 8 bases, and 9 bases lay between the germline ends. Method: immunoSEQ multiplex PCR; TCRdb's copy keeps in-frame clones and lacks some. The sample holds roughly 180,000 clones; under 95% are singletons and the top ten take roughly 1.5%. The TCR was taken from an adult who received the AZD1222 COVID-19 vaccine. This chain links TRBV12-3 or TRBV12-4 with TRBJ2-1; no clear D gene. The sample consisted of peripheral blood, taken 28 days after the second AZD1222 dose. As DNA, the CDR3 is TGTGCCAGCAGTTTAGTCCACACCGATGAGCAGTTCTTC. Translation: CASSLVHTDEQFF.